The source of this TCR beta chain is a study of shared clonotypes between healthy human individuals. This table comes from immunoSEQ multiplex PCR, and its TCRdb copy is limited to in-frame clones, with some not included. There are some 1.5 million clones in the sample; approximately 96% occur only once, and roughly 1.1% lies in the top ten. CDR3 length equals 14 residues. The V gene end was trimmed by 3 bases and the J gene end by 5 bases; junction bases not matched to a gene: 6. Germline V gene data show CDR1 as LNHDA and CDR2 as SQIVND (reference sequence). Study-level findings and limits: Lower generation probabilities were found for non-shared clonotypes than for those shared by all four donors. It was observed that roughly 5.5% of naive CD4 clonotypes were shared across a handful of donors.

In the case of this clone: The antigen remains unidentified.

A CD45RA+ naive subset and a CD45RA-negative memory subset were split from CD4+ cells. The source of this sequence is a man younger than 40 in good health. The sequenced sample consisted of naive CD4+ T cells sorted from blood. The sample's subset: CD45RA+ positively selected. This chain joins TRBV19 and TRBJ2-7; 8 positions agree with TRBD1. CDR3 sequence: CASSIVDRVHEQYF. CDR3 bases: TGTGCCAGTAGTATTGTGGACAGGGTCCACGAGCAGTACTTC.